This T cell receptor (beta chain) emerged from a study of beta chain features in type 1 diabetes. Study-wide points: Type 1 diabetes patients had moderately but significantly shorter TCRB CDR3s in all four CD4+ subsets. These data did not resolve whether HLA type affects TCRB rearrangement.

Reverse transcribing all isolated RNA meant expressed TCRB transcripts were sequenced. The data were produced by immunoSEQ multiplex PCR, yet TCRdb's version contains in-frame clones alone and is incomplete. The repertoire holds about 300,000 clones, 7% to 9% seen once, with roughly 1% in the top ten. This CDR3 is built from 16 residues. Germline CDR1 SNHLY, CDR2 FYNNEI. The V gene lost 6 bases and the J gene lost 4 bases, with 18 bases spanning the gap. With regard to this clone: The target antigen is unknown.

The rearrangement joins TRBV2 to TRBJ2-2; D may be TRBD1 (7 bases). The sequenced sample consisted of central memory CD4+ T cells from blood. The clonotype originates from a woman in her late teens or twenties in good health. The CDR3, as DNA: TGTGCCAGCAGCCTCCAGGGGGGATCGAGCACCGGGGAGCTGTTTTTT. Its translation: CASSLQGGSSTGELFF.